These T cell receptor beta chains were read from a single sample in a study of control samples from healthy donors and cancer patients. Clones were sequenced by immunoSEQ multiplex PCR, and TCRdb holds only the in-frame ones, with some missing. The sample holds some 150,000 clones, roughly 91% seen once. Sequencing was done on a sample of blood. The receptors derive from a woman aged 30 to 39 in good health. CDR3s include the opening cysteine and the closing phenylalanine or tryptophan. Fields, in order: clone size, J gene, V gene, D gene, CDR3 DNA, CDR3 protein. A D gene is named only where the DNA matches it firmly. Rows give clone size only sometimes, using once, few, many, or a class for an expanded clone.

-	TRBJ2-2	TRBV4-2	-	TGTGCCAGCAGCCGAGAGTACACCGGGGAGCTGTTTTTT	CASSREYTGELFF
-	TRBJ2-3	TRBV27	TRBD2	TGTGCCAGCAGTTTATTGCTAGCGGGAGGGACAGATACGCAGTATTTT	CASSLLLAGGTDTQYF
-	TRBJ2-5	TRBV28	TRBD2	TGTGCCAGCAGTGGACTAGCGGAGGGGGGAGAGACCCAGTACTTC	CASSGLAEGGETQYF
-	TRBJ1-3	TRBV11-3	TRBD1	TGTGCCAGCAGCCTAGGGACAGCCCGCTCTGGAAACACCATATATTTT	CASSLGTARSGNTIYF
once	TRBJ2-5	TRBV7-2	TRBD2	TGTGCCAGCAGCCGGACTAGCGGAACGGGGGAGACCCAGTACTTC	CASSRTSGTGETQYF
once	TRBJ1-2	TRBV7-2	TRBD1	TGTGCCAGCAGCTTATATCGGGACAGCTCCAACTATGGCTACACCTTC	CASSLYRDSSNYGYTF
-	TRBJ1-3	TRBV7-9	-	TGTGCCAGCAGCTTGGGGGATGCCTCTGGAAACACCATATATTTT	CASSLGDASGNTIYF
-	TRBJ1-2	TRBV2	TRBD1	TGTGCCAGCAGGGCAACAGGGGGCGGGAGTGGCTACACCTTC	CASRATGGGSGYTF
few	TRBJ2-3	TRBV5-1	TRBD1	TGCGCCAGCAGCCCCTCGACAGGGGCTAGCACAGATACGCAGTATTTT	CASSPSTGASTDTQYF
-	TRBJ1-5	TRBV24-1	-	TGTGCCACCAGTGATTCCGCAGGGTCGAATCAGCCCCAGCATTTT	CATSDSAGSNQPQHF
-	TRBJ2-1	TRBV29-1	TRBD1	TGCAGCGTTGAGGACAGGGTTCCCCCTGAGCAGTTCTTC	CSVEDRVPPEQFF
-	TRBJ1-5	TRBV28	-	TGTGCCAGCAGTTTATGGGGGGATAGCAATCAGCCCCAGCATTTT	CASSLWGDSNQPQHF
-	TRBJ1-1	TRBV5-3	TRBD1	TGTGCCAGAAGCCCACTAGACAGGGGGTCGAACACTGAAGCTTTCTTT	CARSPLDRGSNTEAFF
-	TRBJ2-1	TRBV19	-	TGTGCCAGTAGTATCGGACGGAGCTCCTACAATGAGCAGTTCTTC	CASSIGRSSYNEQFF
-	TRBJ1-6	TRBV6-5	TRBD1	TGTGCCAGCAGTAAGGACAGGGTAGGATCACCCCTCCACTTT	CASSKDRVGSPLHF
-	TRBJ2-3	TRBV11-3	-	TGTGCCAGCAGCTTAGTGGGGGCGGACACGCAGTATTTT	CASSLVGADTQYF
-	TRBJ2-2	TRBV29-1	-	TGCAGCGTTGTAGGCACCGGGGAGCTGTTTTTT	CSVVGTGELFF
-	TRBJ1-3	TRBV7-2	-	TGTGCCAGCAGCTTAATTGGGTACTCTGGAAACACCATATATTTT	CASSLIGYSGNTIYF
-	TRBJ2-3	TRBV9	-	TGTGCCAGCAGCGTAGACGGCCGTAGCACAGATACGCAGTATTTT	CASSVDGRSTDTQYF
-	TRBJ1-1	TRBV29-1	TRBD1	TGCAGCGGAGACAGGGGGGACACTGAAGCTTTCTTT	CSGDRGDTEAFF
-	TRBJ2-7	TRBV7-9	TRBD1	TGTGCCAGCAGCTTCGGACAGGGCCCTTCCTACGAGCAGTACTTC	CASSFGQGPSYEQYF
-	TRBJ2-2	TRBV5-4	-	TGTGCCAGCAGCTTGCCGGGAGCGGTCACCGGGGAGCTGTTTTTT	CASSLPGAVTGELFF
-	TRBJ2-1	TRBV5-4	TRBD1	TGTGCCAGCAGCTTCCAGGACAGGGTGCGGGGCAATGAGCAGTTCTTC	CASSFQDRVRGNEQFF
-	TRBJ1-2	TRBV28	TRBD1	TGTGCCAGCAGTCGACAGGGGGCCTATGGCTACACCTTC	CASSRQGAYGYTF
-	TRBJ2-3	TRBV19	-	TGTGCCAGTAGTACAGGGGTAATAGATACGCAGTATTTT	CASSTGVIDTQYF
-	TRBJ2-1	TRBV6-5	TRBD2	TGTGCCAGCATCAGGGCTAGCGGGAGGGAGCAGTTCTTC	CASIRASGREQFF
once	TRBJ2-2	TRBV19	TRBD1	TGTGCCAGTAGTGACAGGGGCCCCGGGGAGCTGTTTTTT	CASSDRGPGELFF
-	TRBJ2-7	TRBV6-5	-	TGTGCCAGCAGGGGACGGAGCTCCTACGAGCAGTACTTC	CASRGRSSYEQYF
few	TRBJ1-3	TRBV3-1/TRBV3-2	-	TGTGCCAGCAGACGACAGAGCTCTGGAAACACCATATATTTT	CASRRQSSGNTIYF
-	TRBJ2-7	TRBV6-2/TRBV6-3	-	TGTGCCAGCAGCCCTAGACTTCGGGAGCAGTACTTC	CASSPRLREQYF
-	TRBJ1-5	TRBV6-6	TRBD1	TGTGCCAGCAGTTGGACGAACCAGGGGGCAGGTCAGCCCCAGCATTTT	CASSWTNQGAGQPQHF
-	TRBJ2-7	TRBV10-3	TRBD2	TGTGCCATCAGTGACCTAGCGGGAGGGTTCGAGCAGTACTTC	CAISDLAGGFEQYF
once	TRBJ2-3	TRBV30	TRBD1	TGTGCCTGGAGTCGGGGACAGGGCACAGATACGCAGTATTTT	CAWSRGQGTDTQYF
-	TRBJ1-2	TRBV6-4	TRBD1	TGTGCCAGCAGTGACCATACAGGGGGCAGTGGCTACACCTTC	CASSDHTGGSGYTF
-	TRBJ1-1	TRBV6-5	TRBD1	TGTGCCAGCAGCCGACAGGGTATGAACACTGAAGCTTTCTTT	CASSRQGMNTEAFF
-	TRBJ2-1	TRBV5-1	TRBD2	TGCGCCAGCAGCTTGGCCAACTTCCTACTAGCGGGGGCGCTCAATGAGCAGTTCTTC	CASSLANFLLAGALNEQFF
-	TRBJ2-1	TRBV27	TRBD2	TGTGCCAGCAGAATAGCGGGGGGGCACAATGAGCAGTTCTTC	CASRIAGGHNEQFF
-	TRBJ2-7	TRBV6-6	-	TGTGCCAGCAGTTACTCGGACTCCTACGAGCAGTACTTC	CASSYSDSYEQYF
once	TRBJ2-2	TRBV19	TRBD2	TGTGCCAGTAGTATGGTCATCGGGAGGGCCGCCGGGGAGCTGTTTTTT	CASSMVIGRAAGELFF
-	TRBJ2-7	TRBV28	TRBD1	TGTGCCAGCAGTTTAGGAGGGACAGGGGCCTACGAGCAGTACTTC	CASSLGGTGAYEQYF
-	TRBJ1-2	TRBV7-2	-	TGTGCCAGCAGCTTAGACAGAATTAACTATGGCTACACCTTC	CASSLDRINYGYTF
-	TRBJ2-7	TRBV9	TRBD1	TGTGCCAGCAGCGCTGGGACAGGTCCCTACGAGCAGTACTTC	CASSAGTGPYEQYF
-	TRBJ1-1	TRBV28	-	TGTGCCAGCAGTCTGACAGGAGGGAGCACTGAAGCTTTCTTT	CASSLTGGSTEAFF
-	TRBJ1-1	TRBV12-3/TRBV12-4	-	TGTGCCAGCAGTTTAGCAGGGGGGACTGAAGCTTTCTTT	CASSLAGGTEAFF
-	TRBJ1-4	TRBV7-2	-	TGTGCCAGCAGCGACAAAACTAATGAAAAACTGTTTTTT	CASSDKTNEKLFF
-	TRBJ1-1	TRBV5-1	-	TGCGCCAGCAGGGACGGGACTGAAGCTTTCTTT	CASRDGTEAFF
-	TRBJ2-7	TRBV28	-	TGTGCCAGCACCCCGGGGCGAGACTCCTACGAGCAGTACTTC	CASTPGRDSYEQYF
-	TRBJ1-5	TRBV12-3/TRBV12-4	TRBD1	TGTGCCAGCACTAACAGGGGAAATCAGCCCCAGCATTTT	CASTNRGNQPQHF
-	TRBJ1-2	TRBV5-1	TRBD1	TGCGCCAGCAGCTTGGACAGGGGCTATGGCTACACCTTC	CASSLDRGYGYTF
-	TRBJ1-1	TRBV19	TRBD1	TGTGCCAGTAGTATAAGACAGGGGGCGCGGAAAACTGAAGCTTTCTTT	CASSIRQGARKTEAFF
few	TRBJ1-3	TRBV2	TRBD1	TGTGCCAGCAGTACTGGGACAGCCGGAAACACCATATATTTT	CASSTGTAGNTIYF
-	TRBJ2-2	TRBV6-5	TRBD1	TGTGCCAGCAGTTACCCTCGGACAGGGGGTGACGGGGAGCTGTTTTTT	CASSYPRTGGDGELFF